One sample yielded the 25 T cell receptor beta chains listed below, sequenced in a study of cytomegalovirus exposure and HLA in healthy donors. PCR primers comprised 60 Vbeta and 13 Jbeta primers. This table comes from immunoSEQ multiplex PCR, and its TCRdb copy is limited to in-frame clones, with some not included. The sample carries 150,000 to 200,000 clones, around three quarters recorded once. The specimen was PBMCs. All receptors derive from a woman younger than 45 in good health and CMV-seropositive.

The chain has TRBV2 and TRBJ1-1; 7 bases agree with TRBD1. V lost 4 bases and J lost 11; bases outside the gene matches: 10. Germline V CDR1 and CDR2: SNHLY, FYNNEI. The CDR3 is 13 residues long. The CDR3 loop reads CASSVLVDRVAFF. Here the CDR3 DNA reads TGTGCCAGCAGTGTTCTAGTCGACAGGGTCGCTTTCTTT.

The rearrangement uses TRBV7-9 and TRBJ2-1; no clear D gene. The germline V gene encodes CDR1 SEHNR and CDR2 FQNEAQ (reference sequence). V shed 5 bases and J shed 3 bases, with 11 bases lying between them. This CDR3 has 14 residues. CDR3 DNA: TGTGCCAGCAGCACGCTTCCGGGCTACAATGAGCAGTTCTTC. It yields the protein CASSTLPGYNEQFF.

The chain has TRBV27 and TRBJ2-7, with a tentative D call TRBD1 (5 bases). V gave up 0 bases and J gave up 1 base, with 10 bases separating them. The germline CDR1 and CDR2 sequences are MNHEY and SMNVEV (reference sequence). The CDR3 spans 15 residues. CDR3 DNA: TGTGCCAGCAGTTTATCAGGGGTGGATTCCTACGAGCAGTACTTC. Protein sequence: CASSLSGVDSYEQYF.

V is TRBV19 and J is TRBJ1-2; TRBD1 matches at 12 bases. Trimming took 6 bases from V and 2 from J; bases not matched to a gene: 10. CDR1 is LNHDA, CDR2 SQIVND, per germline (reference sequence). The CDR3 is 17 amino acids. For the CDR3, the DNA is TGTGCCAGTAGCCTCCGAGGGACAGGGGGCAGGAACTATGGCTACACCTTC. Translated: CASSLRGTGGRNYGYTF.

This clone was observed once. CDR3 protein: CAWSGNRNTEAFF. As DNA, the CDR3 is TGTGCCTGGAGTGGCAATAGGAACACTGAAGCTTTCTTT. The genes are TRBV30 and TRBJ1-1; D is unclear. Trimming stripped 1 base from V and 1 base from J, with 7 bases between. CDR3 size: 13 residues. Germline assignment: CDR1 GTSNPN and CDR2 SVGIG (reference sequence).

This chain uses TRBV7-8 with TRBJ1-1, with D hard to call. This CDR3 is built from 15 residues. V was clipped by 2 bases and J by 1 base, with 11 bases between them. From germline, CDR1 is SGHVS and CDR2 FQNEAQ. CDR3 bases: TGTGCCAGCAGCTTACTGAATGCGGCGAACACTGAAGCTTTCTTT. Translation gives CASSLLNAANTEAFF. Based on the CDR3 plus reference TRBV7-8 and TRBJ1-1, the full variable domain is GAGVSQSPRYKVAKRGQDVALRCDPISGHVSLFWYQQALGQGPEFLTYFQNEAQLDKSGLPSDRFFAERPEGSVSTLKIQRTQQEDSAVYLCASSLLNAANTEAFFGQGTRLTVV.

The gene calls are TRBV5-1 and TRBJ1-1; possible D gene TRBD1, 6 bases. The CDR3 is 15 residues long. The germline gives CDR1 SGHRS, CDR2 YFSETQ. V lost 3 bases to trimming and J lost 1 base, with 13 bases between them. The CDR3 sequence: CASSSTGLGNTEAFF. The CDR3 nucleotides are TGCGCCAGCAGCTCGACAGGTCTGGGGAACACTGAAGCTTTCTTT.

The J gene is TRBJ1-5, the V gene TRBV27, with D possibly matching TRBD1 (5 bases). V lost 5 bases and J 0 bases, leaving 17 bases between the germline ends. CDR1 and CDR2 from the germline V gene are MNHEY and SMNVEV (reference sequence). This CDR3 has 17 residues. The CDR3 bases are TGTGCCAGCAGTCCGATTATACAGGCCGATAGCAATCAGCCCCAGCATTTT. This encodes CASSPIIQADSNQPQHF.

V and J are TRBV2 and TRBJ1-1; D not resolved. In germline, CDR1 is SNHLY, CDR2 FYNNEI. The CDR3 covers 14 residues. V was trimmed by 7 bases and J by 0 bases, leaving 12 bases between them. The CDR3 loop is CASNGQLMNTEAFF. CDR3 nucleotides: TGTGCCAGCAATGGCCAGTTGATGAACACTGAAGCTTTCTTT.

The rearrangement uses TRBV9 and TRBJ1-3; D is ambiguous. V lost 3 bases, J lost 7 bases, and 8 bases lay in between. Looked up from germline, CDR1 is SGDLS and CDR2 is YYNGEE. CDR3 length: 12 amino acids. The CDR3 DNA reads TGTGCCAGCAGCGAAATTGAGAACACCATATATTTT. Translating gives CASSEIENTIYF.

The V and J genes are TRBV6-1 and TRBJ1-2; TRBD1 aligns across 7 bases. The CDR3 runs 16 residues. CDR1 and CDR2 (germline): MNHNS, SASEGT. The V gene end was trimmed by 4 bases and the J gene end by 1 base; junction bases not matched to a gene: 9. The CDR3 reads CASSVLPGQSNYGYTF. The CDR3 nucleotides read TGTGCCAGCAGTGTGCTCCCGGGACAGAGTAACTATGGCTACACCTTC.

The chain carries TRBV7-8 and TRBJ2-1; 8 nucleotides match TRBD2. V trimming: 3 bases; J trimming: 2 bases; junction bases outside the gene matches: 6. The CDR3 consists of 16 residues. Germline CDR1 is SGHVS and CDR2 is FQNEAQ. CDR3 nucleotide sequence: TGTGCCAGCAGCTTTCCGGGACTAGGGACCTACAATGAGCAGTTCTTC. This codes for CASSFPGLGTYNEQFF.

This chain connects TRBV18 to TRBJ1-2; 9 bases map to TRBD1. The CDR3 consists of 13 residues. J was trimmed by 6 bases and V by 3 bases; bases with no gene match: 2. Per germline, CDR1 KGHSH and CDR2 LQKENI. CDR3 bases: TGTGCCAGCTCACCCGGACAGGGGAATGGCTACACCTTC. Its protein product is CASSPGQGNGYTF.

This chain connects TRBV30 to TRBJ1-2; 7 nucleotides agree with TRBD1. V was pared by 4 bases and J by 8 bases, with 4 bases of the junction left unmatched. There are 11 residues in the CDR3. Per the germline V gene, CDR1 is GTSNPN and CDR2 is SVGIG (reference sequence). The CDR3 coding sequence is TGTGCCTGGACAGGGGGATCAGGCTACACCTTC. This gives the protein CAWTGGSGYTF.

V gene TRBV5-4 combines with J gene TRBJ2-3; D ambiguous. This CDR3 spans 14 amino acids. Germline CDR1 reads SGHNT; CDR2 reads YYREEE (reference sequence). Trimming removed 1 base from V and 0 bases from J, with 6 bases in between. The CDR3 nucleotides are TGTGCCAGCAGCTTGTCAGGAAGCACAGATACGCAGTATTTT. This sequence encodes CASSLSGSTDTQYF.

The CDR3 region is CASVIGGAKIETQYF. CDR3 DNA: TGCGCCAGCGTCATTGGCGGGGCCAAGATCGAGACCCAGTACTTC. The chain has TRBV5-1 and TRBJ2-5; D might be TRBD2 (6 bases). Trimming removed 7 bases from V and 5 bases from J, with 21 bases in between. The germline V gene encodes CDR1 SGHRS and CDR2 YFSETQ. CDR3 length: 15 amino acids.

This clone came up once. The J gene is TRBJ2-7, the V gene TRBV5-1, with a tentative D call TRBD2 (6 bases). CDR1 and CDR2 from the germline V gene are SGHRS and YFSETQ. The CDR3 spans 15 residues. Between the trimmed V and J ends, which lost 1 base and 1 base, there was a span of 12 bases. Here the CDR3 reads CASSLFGTDSYEQYF. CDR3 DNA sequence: TGCGCCAGCAGCTTGTTTGGGACTGATTCCTACGAGCAGTACTTC.

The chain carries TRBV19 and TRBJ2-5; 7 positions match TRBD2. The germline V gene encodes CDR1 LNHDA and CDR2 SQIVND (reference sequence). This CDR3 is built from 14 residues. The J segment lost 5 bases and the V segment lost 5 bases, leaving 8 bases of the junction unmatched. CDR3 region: CASSPSLGGETQYF. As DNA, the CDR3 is TGTGCCAGTAGTCCCTCCCTGGGGGGGGAGACCCAGTACTTC.

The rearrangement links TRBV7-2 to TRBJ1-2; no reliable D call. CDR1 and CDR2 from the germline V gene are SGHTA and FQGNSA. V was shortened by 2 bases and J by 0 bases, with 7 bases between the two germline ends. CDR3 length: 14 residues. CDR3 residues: CASSLNTANYGYTF. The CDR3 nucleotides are TGTGCCAGCAGCTTAAATACAGCTAACTATGGCTACACCTTC.

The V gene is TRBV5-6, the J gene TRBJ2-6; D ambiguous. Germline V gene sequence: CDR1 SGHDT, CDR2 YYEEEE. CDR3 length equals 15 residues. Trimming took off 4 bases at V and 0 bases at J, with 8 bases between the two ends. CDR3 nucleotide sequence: TGTGCCAGCAGCCCCCAGGCCTCTGGGGCCAACGTCCTGACTTTC. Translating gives CASSPQASGANVLTF.

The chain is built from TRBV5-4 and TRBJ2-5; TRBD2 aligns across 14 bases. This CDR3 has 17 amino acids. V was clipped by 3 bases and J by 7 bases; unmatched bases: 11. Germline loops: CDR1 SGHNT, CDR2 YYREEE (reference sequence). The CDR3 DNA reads TGTGCCAGCAGCTCAAGACTAGCGGGGGGGCCAGGTGGGACCCAGTACTTC. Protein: CASSSRLAGGPGGTQYF.

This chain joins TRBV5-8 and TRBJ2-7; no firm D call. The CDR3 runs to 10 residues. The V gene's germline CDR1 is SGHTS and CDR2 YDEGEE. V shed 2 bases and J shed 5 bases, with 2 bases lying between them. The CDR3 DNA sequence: TGTGCCAGCAGCTTCAACGAGCAGTACTTC. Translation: CASSFNEQYF.

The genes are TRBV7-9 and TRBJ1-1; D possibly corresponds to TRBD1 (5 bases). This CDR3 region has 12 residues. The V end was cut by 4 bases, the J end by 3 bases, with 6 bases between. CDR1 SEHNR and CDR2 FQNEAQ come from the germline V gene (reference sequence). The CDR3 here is CASSWGDTEAFF. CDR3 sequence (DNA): TGTGCCAGCAGCTGGGGGGACACTGAAGCTTTCTTT.

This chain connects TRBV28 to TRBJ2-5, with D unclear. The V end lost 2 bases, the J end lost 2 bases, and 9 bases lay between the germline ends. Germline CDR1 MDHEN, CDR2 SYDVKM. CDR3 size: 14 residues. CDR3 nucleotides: TGTGCCAGCAGTTTAATGGCCGCACAAGAGACCCAGTACTTC. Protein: CASSLMAAQETQYF.

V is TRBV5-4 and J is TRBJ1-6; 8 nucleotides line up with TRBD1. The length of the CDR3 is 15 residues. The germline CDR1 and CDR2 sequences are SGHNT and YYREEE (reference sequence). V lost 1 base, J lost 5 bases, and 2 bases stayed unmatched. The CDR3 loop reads CASSLTGGDNSPLHF. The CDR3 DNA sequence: TGTGCCAGCAGCTTGACAGGGGGTGATAATTCACCCCTCCACTTT. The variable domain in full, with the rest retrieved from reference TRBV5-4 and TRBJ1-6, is ETGVTQSPTHLIKTRGQQVTLRCSSQSGHNTVSWYQQALGQGPQFIFQYYREEENGRGNFPPRFSGLQFPNYSSELNVNALELDDSALYLCASSLTGGDNSPLHFGNGTRLTVT.